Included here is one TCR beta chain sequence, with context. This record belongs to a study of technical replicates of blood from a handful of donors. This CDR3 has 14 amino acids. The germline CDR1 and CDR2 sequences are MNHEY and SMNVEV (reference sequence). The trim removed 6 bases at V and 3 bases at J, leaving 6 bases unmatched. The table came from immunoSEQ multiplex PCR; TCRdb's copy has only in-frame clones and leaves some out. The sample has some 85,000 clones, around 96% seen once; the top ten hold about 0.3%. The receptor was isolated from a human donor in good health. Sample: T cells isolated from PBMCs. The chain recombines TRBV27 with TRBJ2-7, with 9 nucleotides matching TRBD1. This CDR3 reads CASSLSTGGYEQYF. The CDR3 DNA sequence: TGTGCCAGCAGCCTCTCGACAGGGGGCTACGAGCAGTACTTC.